A single sample is the source of the 15 T cell receptor beta chains below, sequenced in a study of blood T cell repertoires in COVID-19. Repertoires were generated with immunoSEQ multiplex PCR, while TCRdb's copy carries only in-frame clones and drops some. The sample holds about 160,000 clones, around 93% seen once. The sequenced material came from peripheral blood. Source of these receptors: a woman in her forties or fifties with acute or convalescent COVID-19.

The chain couples TRBV5-4 to TRBJ2-1, with D perhaps TRBD2 (6 bases). CDR1 and CDR2 (germline): SGHNT, YYREEE (reference sequence). This CDR3 contains 13 residues. The germline V and J ends were trimmed by 4 bases and 4 bases, with 9 bases remaining between them. The CDR3 protein is CASSVGLYNEQFF. In DNA, the CDR3 is TGTGCCAGCAGCGTGGGACTTTACAATGAGCAGTTCTTC. Full variable domain (remainder filled in from reference TRBV5-4 and TRBJ2-1): ETGVTQSPTHLIKTRGQQVTLRCSSQSGHNTVSWYQQALGQGPQFIFQYYREEENGRGNFPPRFSGLQFPNYSSELNVNALELDDSALYLCASSVGLYNEQFFGPGTRLTVL.

V is TRBV6-6 and J is TRBJ1-5; 9 bases agree with TRBD1. Trimming at V came to 11 bases and at J to 7 bases, leaving 9 bases not matched to a gene. This CDR3 region has 13 residues. CDR1 and CDR2 (germline): MNHNY, SVGAGI (reference sequence). The DNA of the CDR3 is TGTGCCGGGGGACAGGGTGTGGGACAGCCCCAGCATTTT. Protein: CAGGQGVGQPQHF.

The chain links TRBV12-3 or TRBV12-4 to TRBJ1-2; D might be TRBD1 (5 bases). CDR3 length: 12 residues. The V gene lost 2 bases and the J gene lost 5 bases, with 6 bases spanning the gap. CDR3 nucleotides: TGTGCCAGCAGTTTACAGGGATATGGCTACACCTTC. Protein: CASSLQGYGYTF.

The chain employs TRBV10-1 and TRBJ1-2, with a possible D match to TRBD1 (6 bases). CDR1 is WNHNN and CDR2 is SYGVQD in the germline V gene (reference sequence). This CDR3 comprises 15 residues. V was clipped by 3 bases and J by 4 bases, with 15 bases between them. As DNA, the CDR3 is TGCGCCAGCAGTGATCCGAAGGACAGCTCCTATGGCTACACCTTC. Translation: CASSDPKDSSYGYTF.

The V call is TRBV19, the J call TRBJ1-1, with 7 bases that match TRBD1. Germline V gene lookup returns CDR1 LNHDA and CDR2 SQIVND (reference sequence). Trimming removed 1 base from V and 3 bases from J; junction bases left unmatched: 5. The CDR3 has 15 amino acids. CDR3 sequence: CASSIVWQGDTEAFF. Written as DNA, the CDR3 is TGTGCCAGTAGTATAGTTTGGCAGGGGGACACTGAAGCTTTCTTT.

This clone has just a few counts. The chain recombines TRBV5-1 with TRBJ2-1, with 9 bases aligning to TRBD2. This CDR3 has 14 amino acids. Germline trimming cut 3 bases from V and 8 bases from J; bases unmatched to any gene: 6. The V gene's germline CDR1 is SGHRS and CDR2 YFSETQ. CDR3 sequence: CASSSWRGGDEQFF. In DNA, the CDR3 is TGCGCCAGCAGCTCGTGGCGGGGGGGCGATGAGCAGTTCTTC.

This chain uses TRBV30 with TRBJ1-1, with 12 nucleotides matching TRBD1. The V and J ends lost 5 bases and 5 bases, in that order; junction bases with no gene match: 3. The germline V gene has CDR1 GTSNPN and CDR2 SVGIG (reference sequence). The CDR3 is 13 residues long. The CDR3 region has the DNA TGTGCCTGGGGGACAGGGGGCCGAACTGAAGCTTTCTTT. This sequence encodes CAWGTGGRTEAFF.

J is TRBJ2-1 and V is TRBV9, with TRBD2 identical over 8 bases. The CDR3 length is 17 residues. Germline V gene sequence: CDR1 SGDLS, CDR2 YYNGEE. V shed 0 bases and J 3 bases; nucleotides not matched to a gene: 8. CDR3 sequence reads: CASSVDLTSEGYNEQFF. In DNA, the CDR3 is TGTGCCAGCAGCGTAGATTTGACTAGCGAAGGCTACAATGAGCAGTTCTTC.

The chain couples TRBV20-1 to TRBJ2-7; tentatively, D is TRBD1 (6 bases). Germline assignment: CDR1 DFQATT and CDR2 SNEGSKA (reference sequence). This CDR3 comprises 13 residues. Trimming shortened V by 3 bases and J by 0 bases, and 9 bases separated the two germline ends. CDR3 DNA: TGCAGTGCTAGTTTACAGGGCTCCTACGAGCAGTACTTC. Translating it yields CSASLQGSYEQYF.

The chain couples TRBV7-9 to TRBJ2-7; D is perhaps TRBD1 (6 bases). Looked up from germline, CDR1 is SEHNR and CDR2 is FQNEAQ (reference sequence). The CDR3 totals 14 residues. Trimming cost V 4 bases and J 0 bases, with 10 bases left between them. CDR3 sequence (DNA): TGTGCCAGCAGCTATAGGGACAACTCCTACGAGCAGTACTTC. As protein: CASSYRDNSYEQYF.

The genes are TRBV7-2 and TRBJ2-2, with 10 bases lining up with TRBD2. Germline loops: CDR1 SGHTA, CDR2 FQGNSA. The CDR3 runs 15 residues. V was clipped by 2 bases and J by 7 bases; unmatched bases: 4. This chain's CDR3 is CASSLQRGGGGELFF. The CDR3 DNA reads TGTGCCAGCAGCTTACAGCGGGGGGGCGGCGGGGAGCTGTTTTTT.

The chain combines TRBV28 with TRBJ2-7, with 9 bases that match TRBD2. CDR1 and CDR2 from the germline V gene are MDHEN and SYDVKM. CDR3 length: 16 residues. V lost 6 bases to trimming and J lost 3 bases; unmatched junction nucleotides: 12. This CDR3 reads CASSPLGLAGYYEQYF. In DNA form, the CDR3 reads TGTGCCAGCAGCCCTCTTGGTCTAGCGGGATACTACGAGCAGTACTTC.

The rearrangement joins TRBV4-1 to TRBJ1-1; a weak D match, TRBD1 (5 bases). Germline CDR1 reads MGHRA; CDR2 reads YSYEKL. The ends were cut back, 1 base at V and 3 bases at J, with 12 bases in the middle. The CDR3 extends over 15 amino acids. CDR3 in DNA: TGCGCCAGCAGCCAAGTTCCAGGGAGGGACACTGAAGCTTTCTTT. Its translation is CASSQVPGRDTEAFF.

The chain uses TRBV27 and TRBJ1-2, with D maybe TRBD1 (6 bases). The length of the CDR3 is 14 residues. Germline-derived CDR1 and CDR2 are MNHEY and SMNVEV (reference sequence). V lost 5 bases to trimming and J lost 2 bases, with 12 bases between them. In DNA, the CDR3 is TGTGCCAGCAGTCCCGCAGGGGCCAACTATGGCTACACCTTC. This sequence encodes CASSPAGANYGYTF.

This chain links TRBV30 with TRBJ1-2, with 12 bases that match TRBD1. Germline V gives CDR1 GTSNPN, CDR2 SVGIG (reference sequence). The V gene end was trimmed by 1 base and the J gene end by 8 bases; junction bases not matched to a gene: 5. This CDR3 contains 14 residues. CDR3 protein: CAWSAGQGARGYTF. CDR3 in DNA: TGTGCCTGGAGTGCGGGACAGGGGGCGCGAGGCTACACCTTC.